This TCR beta chain was identified during a study of patients and donors after allogeneic stem cell transplantation. CDR3 length equals 15 residues. The germline CDR1 and CDR2 sequences are SGHTA and FQGTGA. Trimming removed 5 bases at V and 9 bases at J, with 20 bases between. TCRdb ran MiXCR on the RT-PCR reads and lists one entry per CDR3 protein. The top ten clones hold approximately 10% of a sample with 200,000 to 250,000 distinct CDR3 sequences, roughly 15% of them seen once. This TCR came from a human donor who was either an allogeneic HSCT recipient or a stem cell or donor lymphocyte infusion donor (not recorded which). It is not recorded whose cells these are; they may come from a transplant donor. V and J are TRBV7-3 and TRBJ1-5; D possibly corresponds to TRBD1 (5 bases). The sample consisted of blood, either unsorted or a sorted T cell fraction (not recorded which). The CDR3 protein is CASSGTQLHVRPQHF. The CDR3 bases are TGTGCCAGCAGCGGGACGCAGCTACACGTGCGGCCCCAGCATTTT.